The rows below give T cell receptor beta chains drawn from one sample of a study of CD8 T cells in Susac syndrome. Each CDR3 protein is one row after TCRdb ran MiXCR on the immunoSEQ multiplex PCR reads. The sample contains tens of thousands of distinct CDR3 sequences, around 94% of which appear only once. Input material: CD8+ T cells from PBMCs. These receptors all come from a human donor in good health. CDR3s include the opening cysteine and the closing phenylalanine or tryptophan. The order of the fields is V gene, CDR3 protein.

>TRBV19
CASSITPSLEVRDTEAFF
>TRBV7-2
CASSSYRGTTDTQYF
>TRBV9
CASSEGGNPGNQPQHF
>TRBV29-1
CSVTDRGGEKLFF
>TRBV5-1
CASSLKDFSYNEQFF
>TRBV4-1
CASSQVAAQETQYF
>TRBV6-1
CASSPILLVNTEAFF
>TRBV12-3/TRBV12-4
CASSFSGLRNTGELFF
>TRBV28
CASSLRVMADTQYF
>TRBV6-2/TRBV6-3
CASRSTGVNTEAFF
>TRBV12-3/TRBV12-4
CASSLRRDRGFGNIQYF
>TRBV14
CASSPGLNYGYTF
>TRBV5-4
CASSLEPYNEQFF
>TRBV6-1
CAGHITGIGAANYGYTF
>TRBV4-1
CASSQVGRAYEQYF
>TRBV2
CASRDRGFQETQYF
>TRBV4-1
CASSQIGQVGYEQYF
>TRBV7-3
CASSSSGGVRDTQYF
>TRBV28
CASSLDPREPLGYTF
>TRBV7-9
CASSFGGGTTDTQYF
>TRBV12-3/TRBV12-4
CASSSRTSGGQETQYF
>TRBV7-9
CASSLAWVQLSVQYF
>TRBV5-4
CASSSGLAATDTQYF
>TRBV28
CASSFKIPGDRTRYNEQFF
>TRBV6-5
CASSYGGLVAETQYF
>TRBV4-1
CASSQDSDSRGSYGYTF
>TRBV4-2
CASSQDPGRYNEQFF
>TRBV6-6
CASSYSGTAPRDTQYF
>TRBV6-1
CASRIGSSFYTDTQYF
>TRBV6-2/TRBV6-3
CASSYVYPSDTQYF